This T cell receptor (beta chain) was found in a study of T cell repertoires in cytomegalovirus infection. In the study overall: A matching HLA type, together with CMV infection, was signaled by public TCR beta signatures.

A single record per CDR3 protein comes from TCRdb applying MiXCR to the reads. The sample lists hundreds of thousands of distinct CDR3 sequences; about a sixth were seen once. In its sample, this clonotype was seen many times. What was sequenced was PBMCs. The clonotype originates from a human donor in good health (CMV status not recorded). Some clones in this sample may be carry-over from other donors' samples.

CDR3 nucleotide sequence: TGTGCCAGCAGCCGCGGGTACTCCTACAATGAGCAGTTCTTC. Protein: CASSRGYSYNEQFF. The rearrangement joins TRBV11-1 to TRBJ2-1, with D possibly being TRBD2 (5 bases). V lost 5 bases to trimming and J lost 0 bases, with 8 bases between them. CDR1 is SGHAT, CDR2 FQDESV, per germline (reference sequence). The CDR3 has 14 residues.